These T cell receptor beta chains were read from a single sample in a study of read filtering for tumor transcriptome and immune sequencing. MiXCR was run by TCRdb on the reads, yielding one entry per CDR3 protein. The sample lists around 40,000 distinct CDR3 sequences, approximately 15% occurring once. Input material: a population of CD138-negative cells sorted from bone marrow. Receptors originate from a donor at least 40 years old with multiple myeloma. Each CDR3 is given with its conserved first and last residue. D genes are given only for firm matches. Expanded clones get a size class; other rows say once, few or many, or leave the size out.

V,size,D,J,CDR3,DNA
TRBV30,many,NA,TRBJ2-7,CAWTPPRRGTYEQYF,TGTGCCTGGACCCCGCCTCGCAGGGGCACCTACGAGCAGTACTTC
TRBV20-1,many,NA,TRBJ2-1,CSAGSVSQFF,TGCAGTGCAGGGAGCGTCTCGCAGTTCTTC
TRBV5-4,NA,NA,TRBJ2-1,CASSLSITGSVNEQFF,TGTGCCAGCAGCTTGTCGATCACCGGGAGTGTAAATGAGCAGTTCTTC
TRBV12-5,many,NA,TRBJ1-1,CASGLSTIGGTEAFF,TGTGCTAGTGGTTTGTCTACGATTGGTGGCACTGAAGCTTTCTTT
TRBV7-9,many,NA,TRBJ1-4,CASSFSGQANEKLFF,TGTGCCAGCAGCTTCTCAGGGCAGGCTAATGAAAAACTGTTTTTT
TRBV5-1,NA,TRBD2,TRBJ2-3,CASSLEAGGPSTDTQYF,TGCGCCAGCAGCTTGGAAGCGGGAGGGCCTTCCACAGATACGCAGTATTTT
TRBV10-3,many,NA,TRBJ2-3,CAISHSGGRGRDTQYF,TGTGCCATCAGTCACTCTGGGGGCAGGGGCCGGGATACGCAGTATTTT
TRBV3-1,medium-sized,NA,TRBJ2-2,CASTHYSTGELFF,TGTGCCAGCACCCACTACTCCACCGGGGAGCTGTTTTTT
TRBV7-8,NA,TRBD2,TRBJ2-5,CASSPAGGKETQYF,TGTGCCAGCAGCCCAGCGGGGGGGAAAGAGACCCAGTACTTC
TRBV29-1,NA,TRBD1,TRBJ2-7,CSVRDRNYERCF,TGCAGCGTGAGGGACAGAAACTACGAGCGGTGCTTC
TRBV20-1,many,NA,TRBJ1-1,CSARASGIGTEAFF,TGCAGTGCTAGGGCCTCGGGGATTGGCACTGAAGCTTTCTTT
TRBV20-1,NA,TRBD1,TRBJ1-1,CSARGDRARTEALF,TGCAGTGCCAGGGGGGACAGGGCTCGCACTGAAGCTCTCTTT
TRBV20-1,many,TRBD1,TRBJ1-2,CSSGGLNYGYTF,TGCAGTTCAGGGGGCTTGAACTATGGCTACACCTTC
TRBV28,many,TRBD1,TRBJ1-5,CASSPPRDRGTSNQPQHF,TGTGCCAGCAGTCCCCCCCGGGACAGGGGGACAAGCAATCAGCCCCAGCATTTT
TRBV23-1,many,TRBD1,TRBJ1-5,CASTPGGSSNQPQHF,TGCGCCAGCACCCCAGGGGGTAGTAGCAATCAGCCCCAGCATTTT
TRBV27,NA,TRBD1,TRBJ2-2,CASSLRMTGGASTGELFF,TGTGCCAGCAGTTTAAGGATGACAGGGGGCGCGAGCACCGGGGAGCTGTTTTTT
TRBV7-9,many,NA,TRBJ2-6,CASSLILSSGANVLTF,TGTGCCAGCAGCTTAATCTTAAGCTCTGGGGCCAACGTCCTGACTTTC
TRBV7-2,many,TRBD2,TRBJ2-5,CASSFYSGGQETQYF,TGTGCCAGCAGCTTCTATAGCGGGGGCCAAGAGACCCAGTACTTC
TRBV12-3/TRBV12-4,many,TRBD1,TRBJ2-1,CASRGLGQGDNEQFF,TGTGCCAGCAGGGGCCTCGGACAGGGGGACAATGAGCAGTTCTTC
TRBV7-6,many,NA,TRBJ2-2,CASSYLPGELFF,TGTGCCAGCAGCTACCTTCCCGGGGAGCTGTTTTTT
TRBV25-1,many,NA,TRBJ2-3,CASSKSGLGDTQYF,TGTGCCAGCAGCAAGAGCGGTCTTGGAGATACGCAGTATTTT
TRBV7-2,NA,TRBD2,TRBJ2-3,CASSPGTSGLGTDTQYF,TGTGCCAGCAGCCCCGGGACTAGCGGGCTGGGCACAGATACGCAGTATTTT
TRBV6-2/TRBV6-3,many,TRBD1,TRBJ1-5,CASRPTGGLNQPQHF,TGTGCCAGCAGACCTACAGGGGGCCTAAATCAGCCCCAGCATTTT
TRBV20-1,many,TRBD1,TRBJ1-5,CSAREQGGYSNQPQHF,TGCAGTGCTAGAGAACAAGGGGGCTATAGCAATCAGCCCCAGCATTTT
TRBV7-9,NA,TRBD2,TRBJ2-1,CASTLSSTGGNEQFF,TGTGCCAGCACCCTTTCCTCCACGGGGGGCAATGAGCAGTTCTTC
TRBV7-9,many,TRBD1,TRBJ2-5,CASSSPQGTAYQETQYF,TGTGCCAGCAGCTCACCGCAGGGGACAGCTTACCAAGAGACCCAGTACTTC
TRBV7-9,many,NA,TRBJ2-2,CASKGGSTNTGELFF,TGTGCCAGTAAAGGCGGGTCGACGAACACCGGGGAGCTGTTTTTT
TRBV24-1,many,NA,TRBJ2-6,CATSDFGRQSGANVLTF,TGTGCCACCAGTGATTTCGGCAGACAGTCTGGGGCCAACGTCCTGACTTTC
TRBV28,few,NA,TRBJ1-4,CASTNFRKGIREKLFF,TGTGCCAGCACCAACTTCAGGAAGGGGATAAGGGAAAAACTGTTTTTT
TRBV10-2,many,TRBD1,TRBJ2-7,CASSETNRGTEQYF,TGCGCCAGCAGTGAAACTAACAGGGGGACCGAGCAGTACTTC
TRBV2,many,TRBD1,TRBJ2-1,CASSGDRTGYYNEQFF,TGTGCCAGCAGCGGGGACCGGACAGGGTATTACAATGAGCAGTTCTTC
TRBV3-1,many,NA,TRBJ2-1,CASRAGGTRREQFF,TGTGCCAGCAGGGCTGGCGGGACCCGCCGCGAGCAGTTCTTC
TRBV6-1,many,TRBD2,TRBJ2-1,CASSEWGGAPYEQFF,TGTGCCAGCAGTGAATGGGGGGGAGCCCCATATGAGCAGTTCTTC
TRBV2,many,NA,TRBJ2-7,CASSDRAGSYEQYF,TGTGCCAGCAGTGACCGAGCGGGCAGCTACGAGCAGTACTTC
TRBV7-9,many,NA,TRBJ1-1,CASSSSGARETEAFF,TGTGCCAGCAGCTCTTCGGGGGCTCGAGAAACTGAAGCTTTCTTT
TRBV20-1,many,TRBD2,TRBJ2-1,CSARASGRAFVSYNEQFF,TGCAGTGCTAGAGCTAGCGGGAGGGCCTTTGTATCCTACAATGAGCAGTTCTTC
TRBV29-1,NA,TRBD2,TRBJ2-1,CSVEGGLAGYNEQFF,TGCAGCGTTGAGGGGGGACTAGCGGGCTACAATGAGCAGTTCTTC
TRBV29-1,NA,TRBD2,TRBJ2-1,CSVDFLAGYNEQFF,TGCAGCGTTGATTTTCTAGCGGGATACAATGAGCAGTTCTTC
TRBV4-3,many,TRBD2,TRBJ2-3,CASSQRTSGSDTQYF,TGCGCCAGCAGCCAGAGGACTAGCGGGAGTGATACGCAGTATTTT